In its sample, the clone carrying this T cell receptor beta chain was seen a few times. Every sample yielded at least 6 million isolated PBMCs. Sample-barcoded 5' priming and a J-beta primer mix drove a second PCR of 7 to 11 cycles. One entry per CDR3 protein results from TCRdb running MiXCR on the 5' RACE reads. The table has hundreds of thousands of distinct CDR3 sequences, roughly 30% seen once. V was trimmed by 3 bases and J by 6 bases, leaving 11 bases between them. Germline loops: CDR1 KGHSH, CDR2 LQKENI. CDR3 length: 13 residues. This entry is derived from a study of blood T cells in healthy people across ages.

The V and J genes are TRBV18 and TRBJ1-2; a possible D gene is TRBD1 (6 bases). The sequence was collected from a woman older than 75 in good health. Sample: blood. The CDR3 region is CASSPRAGDGYTF. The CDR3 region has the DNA TGTGCCAGCTCACCCAGGGCAGGGGATGGCTACACCTTC. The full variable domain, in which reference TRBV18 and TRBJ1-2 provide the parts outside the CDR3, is NAGVMQNPRHLVRRRGQEARLRCSPMKGHSHVYWYRQLPEEGLKFMVYLQKENIIDESGMPKERFSAEFPKEGPSILRIQQVVRGDSAAYFCASSPRAGDGYTFGSGTRLTVV.